The next 20 T cell receptor beta chains were all read from a single sample in a study of immune evolution from preneoplasia to lung adenocarcinoma. Generated by immunoSEQ multiplex PCR, the TCRdb table keeps only in-frame clones and is missing some. The sample has 39,000 or so clones; less than 85% are singletons. Sequenced material: FFPE invasive lung adenocarcinoma tissue. Receptors originate from a person aged 55 to 75 with lung adenocarcinoma.

The gene calls are TRBV11-3 and TRBJ1-2, with D perhaps TRBD1 (5 bases). CDR1 is SGHNT, CDR2 YENEEA, per germline. CDR3 length: 15 residues. The germline V and J ends were trimmed by 6 bases and 5 bases, with 19 bases remaining between them. In nucleotides, the CDR3 is TGTGCCAGCAGTCCCCGGGCGCGAGGGGCATATGGCTACACCTTC. This sequence encodes CASSPRARGAYGYTF. Drawing the rest from reference TRBV11-3 and TRBJ1-2, the complete variable domain is EAGVVQSPRYKIIEKKQPVAFWCNPISGHNTLYWYLQNLGQGPELLIRYENEEAVDDSQLPKDRFSAERLKGVDSTLKIQPAELGDSAVYLCASSPRARGAYGYTFGSGTRLTVV.

The chain combines TRBV29-1 with TRBJ2-1; tentatively, D is TRBD2 (5 bases). V gave up 1 base and J gave up 7 bases, with 8 bases separating them. The germline CDR1 and CDR2 sequences are SQVTM and ANQGSEA. The CDR3 has 12 residues. CDR3 DNA sequence: TGCAGCGTTGAAGCCCCGGGAAATGAGCAGTTCTTC. Translated: CSVEAPGNEQFF.

This sequence joins TRBV7-9 and TRBJ2-5, with TRBD1 as a possible D gene (7 bases). The V gene's germline CDR1 is SEHNR and CDR2 FQNEAQ (reference sequence). The CDR3 is 14 residues long. With 3 bases removed from V and 5 bases from J, the gap between germline ends came to 13 bases. In DNA, the CDR3 is TGTGCCAGCAGCTTCAGGGGGAGCGGGGAGACCCAGTACTTC. This translates into CASSFRGSGETQYF.

This clone came up a few times. V gene TRBV4-2 combines with J gene TRBJ1-2; D ambiguous. Germline V lookup: CDR1 LGHNA, CDR2 YNFKEQ. The CDR3 sequence is 15 residues long. Trimming pared 0 bases from V and 7 bases from J, leaving 15 bases between. The CDR3 DNA is TGTGCCAGCAGCCAAGATTTTGGGCGGCTTGGTGGCTACACCTTC. Translated, it gives CASSQDFGRLGGYTF.

The rearrangement joins TRBV9 to TRBJ1-5; the D gene is possibly TRBD1 (6 bases). V lost 0 bases, J lost 5 bases, and 9 bases lay in between. Germline assignment: CDR1 SGDLS and CDR2 YYNGEE. The CDR3 is made up of 14 amino acids. CDR3 bases: TGTGCCAGCAGCGTAGACGCAGGGGATCAGCCCCAGCATTTT. This codes for CASSVDAGDQPQHF.

The chain recombines TRBV28 with TRBJ1-1; 7 bases line up with TRBD1. The germline gives CDR1 MDHEN, CDR2 SYDVKM. V was clipped by 6 bases and J by 7 bases; unmatched bases: 11. The CDR3 runs 14 residues. The CDR3: CASSHLQGYGEAFF. The CDR3 DNA reads as TGTGCCAGCAGCCATCTACAGGGGTACGGTGAAGCTTTCTTT.

This sequence joins TRBV4-2 and TRBJ1-2; D call uncertain. V lost 1 base and J 4 bases, leaving 13 bases between the germline ends. This CDR3 has 15 residues. Germline V gene data show CDR1 as LGHNA and CDR2 as YNFKEQ. The CDR3 protein is CASSQGGLEGYGYTF. The CDR3 nucleotides read TGTGCCAGCAGCCAAGGAGGACTGGAGGGCTATGGCTACACCTTC.

The chain couples TRBV5-1 to TRBJ1-2, with a possible D match to TRBD1 (6 bases). The CDR3 runs to 15 residues. Germline V gives CDR1 SGHRS, CDR2 YFSETQ. Trimming pared 1 base from V and 3 bases from J, leaving 13 bases between. CDR3 coding DNA: TGCGCCAGCAGCTTGTCCCAGGGGATGGACTATGGCTACACCTTC. Protein: CASSLSQGMDYGYTF.

This sequence joins TRBV6-6 and TRBJ1-5; D is undetermined. V was cut by 2 bases and J by 1 base, with 9 bases left in between. Germline CDR1 reads MNHNY; CDR2 reads SVGAGI (reference sequence). The CDR3 is made up of 15 amino acids. The CDR3 DNA follows: TGTGCCAGCAGTTACAATCCGGAGAGCAATCAGCCCCAGCATTTT. Its protein is CASSYNPESNQPQHF.

J is TRBJ2-1 and V is TRBV4-2; D is perhaps TRBD1 (6 bases). The V and J ends lost 4 bases and 7 bases respectively, with 8 bases between them. The germline gives CDR1 LGHNA, CDR2 YNFKEQ. CDR3 length: 12 residues. The CDR3 nucleotides are TGTGCCAGCAGCCGGGGGCGGAATGAGCAGTTCTTC. Translated: CASSRGRNEQFF.

V gene TRBV28 combines with J gene TRBJ1-2, with D possibly TRBD1 on 6 matching bases. Germline assignment: CDR1 MDHEN and CDR2 SYDVKM. V was shortened by 8 bases and J by 6 bases, with 16 bases between the two germline ends. This CDR3 has 13 residues. CDR3 protein: CASGGGAGHGYTF. CDR3 bases: TGTGCCAGCGGTGGGGGGGCAGGGCATGGCTACACCTTC.

The chain joins TRBV2 to TRBJ2-7; the D is unclear. CDR3 size: 15 residues. Trimming cost V 4 bases and J 0 bases, with 13 bases left between them. Looked up from germline, CDR1 is SNHLY and CDR2 is FYNNEI. CDR3: CASSGEQLTSYEQYF. The CDR3 bases are TGTGCCAGCAGTGGGGAACAGCTCACCTCCTACGAGCAGTACTTC.

V and J are TRBV11-2 and TRBJ2-7, with no clear D. With 1 base removed from V and 4 bases from J, the gap between germline ends came to 11 bases. Per the germline V gene, CDR1 is SGHAT and CDR2 is FQNNGV. The CDR3 is 14 amino acids. CDR3 protein: CASSLVVSPYEQYF. Here the CDR3 DNA reads TGTGCCAGCAGCTTAGTAGTTAGCCCTTACGAGCAGTACTTC.

The V call is TRBV5-1, the J call TRBJ2-3, with 11 positions matching TRBD2. This CDR3 has 16 amino acids. Trimming removed 5 bases from V and 0 bases from J; junction bases left unmatched: 5. CDR1 is SGHRS and CDR2 is YFSETQ in the germline V gene. CDR3 bases: TGCGCCAGCAGGCTCGGGACTAGCGGTAGCACAGATACGCAGTATTTT. Amino acids: CASRLGTSGSTDTQYF.

The rearrangement uses TRBV4-2 and TRBJ2-1; TRBD2 aligns across 12 bases. Trimming cost V 4 bases and J 6 bases; bases outside gene matches: 10. The CDR3 sequence is 17 residues long. Germline-derived CDR1 and CDR2 are LGHNA and YNFKEQ. The CDR3 bases are TGTGCCAGCAGCCCGCGTGAGGGACTAGCGGGCACCAATGAGCAGTTCTTC. Amino acid sequence: CASSPREGLAGTNEQFF.

The chain links TRBV30 to TRBJ1-3; D not resolved. CDR3 length: 16 amino acids. The V end lost 0 bases, the J end lost 1 base, and 13 bases lay between the germline ends. From germline, CDR1 is GTSNPN and CDR2 SVGIG (reference sequence). The CDR3 region is CAWSVLGKVSGNTIYF. CDR3 DNA: TGTGCCTGGAGTGTACTCGGAAAGGTGTCTGGAAACACCATATATTTT.

This chain links TRBV5-6 with TRBJ2-3, with D tentatively TRBD1 or TRBD2 (5 bases each). CDR1 is SGHDT and CDR2 is YYEEEE in the germline V gene. V was cut by 5 bases and J by 4 bases, with 11 bases left in between. The CDR3 loop spans 13 amino acids. Written as DNA, the CDR3 is TGTGCCAGCAGGTGGGACCGCGCAGATACGCAGTATTTT. This codes for CASRWDRADTQYF.

The V call is TRBV28, the J call TRBJ1-5; the D gene is possibly TRBD1 (6 bases). CDR1 and CDR2 from the germline V gene are MDHEN and SYDVKM. The V gene lost 7 bases and the J gene lost 7 bases, with 17 bases spanning the gap. This CDR3 is 14 amino acids long. The DNA for the CDR3 is TGTGCCAGCAAATTAACAGGGTGGCAACAGCCCCAGCATTTT. Translated, it gives CASKLTGWQQPQHF.

DNA of the CDR3: TGTGCCAGCAGTTCCCAGGGAAGACTTGAAAAACTGTTTTTT. It codes for CASSSQGRLEKLFF. V gene TRBV28 combines with J gene TRBJ1-4, with a weak D call TRBD1 (5 bases). The CDR3 contains 14 residues. Germline loops: CDR1 MDHEN, CDR2 SYDVKM. Between the trimmed V and J ends, which lost 4 bases and 7 bases, there was a span of 13 bases.

This chain uses TRBV5-6 with TRBJ2-1, with 7 positions matching TRBD1. V was clipped by 2 bases and J by 2 bases; unmatched bases: 4. CDR1 is SGHDT, CDR2 YYEEEE, per germline. The CDR3 spans 15 residues. CDR3 region: CASSLQGSPYNEQFF. The CDR3 coding sequence is TGTGCCAGCAGCTTACAGGGGTCACCCTACAATGAGCAGTTCTTC.